The entry below gives a single T cell receptor (beta chain) sequence along with its context. Its specific antigen is unknown. There are no base qualities to consult, and no much larger clone falls within one base. The entry originates in a study of PD-L1 blockade in urothelial cancer (dated by TCRdb to between 2016 and 2019). As for the study more broadly: All patients started therapy in the mid-2010s and received atezolizumab 1,200 mg intravenously every 3 weeks. Blood samples were analyzed at two time points: 3 weeks after treatment start (second dose) and 6 weeks after treatment start. Some 30 patients had pretreatment blood TCR-seq, roughly 24 had at least one posttreatment blood collection, and roughly 24 had tumor TCR-seq. About 10 patients achieved durable clinical benefit and some 20 did not. Blood samples gave median yields of approximately 130,000 T cells and 82,636 unique TCRs, along with a median clonality of roughly 0.08. Patients had an ECOG performance status of 0 or 1 and had received between 0 and 3 prior chemotherapy regimens. About 90% of the roughly 29 patients were males with bladder-origin urothelial cancer, and about two thirds of the roughly 30 reported a prior smoking history. Pretreatment tumor samples, along with matched peripheral blood serially collected before and after atezolizumab treatment, were subjected to TCR sequencing. Durable clinical benefit was defined as a progression-free survival longer than 6 months, and TCR features were additionally tested against progression-free survival and overall survival. Whole exome sequencing and RNA sequencing of pretreatment tumors were performed alongside TCR sequencing in the same patients. An exploratory multi-omic analysis was conducted of the somatic, immune and clinical correlates of response to PD-L1 blockade with atezolizumab in urothelial cancer. What the authors observed across the whole study: Because the sample size was small (n ≈ 30) and many of the analyses were exploratory, the results are meant to be hypothesis-generating. Improved progression-free and overall survival was associated with having pretreatment peripheral blood TCR clonality below the median. At 3 weeks after the start of treatment, tumor-associated TCR clones in peripheral blood had expanded more in patients with durable benefit (n ≈ 20, p = 0.022).

The time point label on this specimen signifies: peripheral blood 6 weeks after treatment start. The cohort included some 30 patients with locally advanced or metastatic urothelial carcinoma who were treated at Memorial Sloan Kettering on a trial protocol. Peripheral blood mononuclear cells were collected pretreatment and during treatment, with between 1 and 8 total time points obtained per patient. The Qiagen DNeasy Blood extraction kit was used to purify genomic DNA from total PBMCs and tumor samples. PBMCs were collected pretreatment and during treatment, and were isolated and stored as previously described. Each PCR received spiked-in synthetic TCR analog templates so that absolute template abundance could be estimated from read counts. TCRbeta CDR3 regions were amplified from genomic DNA with bias-controlled V and J gene primers using the immunoSEQ assay. Sequencing of rearranged TCRbeta segments was done at approximately 20X coverage. In the paper's pipeline: Sequencing errors were corrected by clustering, and CDR3s were annotated against IMGT so that V, D and J genes could be assigned. Only productive TCRbeta rearrangements were used in downstream analyses, excluding out-of-frame or stop-codon sequences. Clonality was calculated as one minus the Shannon entropy normalized by the log of the number of unique productive sequences. Clones differing between time points or between blood and tumor were identified by Fisher's exact test with Benjamini-Hochberg correction at adjusted p below 0.01. This is the immuneACCESS table as TCRdb keeps it, with only in-frame sequences that have V and J called. A part of the clones is gone; compared with another copy, unresolved V genes explain less than half, and the rest is unexplained. That table gives V, J and clone size, and the DNA gave D and trimming. The sample records around 62,000 clones, 85% to 90% of which are singletons. The top ten hold approximately 10% of the sample.

V has 4 bases trimmed and J has 4 bases trimmed; junction bases matching no gene number 6. The germline V gene encodes CDR1 MNHEY and CDR2 SMNVEV (reference sequence). The CDR3, cysteine through phenylalanine, is 15 amino acids long. This entry keeps only the CDR3 DNA: 45 bases, framed from base 1. The specimen was PBMCs, collected around atezolizumab (anti-PD-L1) treatment. The TCR sequence derives from a man in his sixties with urothelial cancer. The chain joins TRBV27 to TRBJ2-2; 7 of the junction bases match TRBD1. DNA sequence: TGTGCCAGCAGTTGGACAGGACACCTCACCGGGGAGCTGTTTTTT. This yields the protein CASSWTGHLTGELFF.